This TCR beta chain was observed in a study of OX40 agonist ivuxolimab in advanced cancers. The repertoire was sequenced with immunoSEQ multiplex PCR; TCRdb's copy has only in-frame clones and lacks some. The data show 20,000 to 25,000 clones, more than 80% seen once. The study, taken as a whole, reports: The mean number of expanded clones was higher in CD8+ T cells than in CD4+.

Germline V gives CDR1 SGHAT, CDR2 FQDESV (reference sequence). The length of the CDR3 is 13 residues. The germline V and J ends were trimmed by 5 bases and 7 bases, with 11 bases remaining between them. This clone showed up just once. The antigen is undetermined. The receptor's source is an adult with an advanced solid tumor such as melanoma, head and neck, liver or kidney cancer. V gene TRBV11-1 combines with J gene TRBJ2-2; D unclear. Sequencing was performed on CD4+ or CD8+ T cells sorted from blood, taken in a trial of the OX40 agonist ivuxolimab. The CDR3 sequence is CASSPDPYGELFF. The CDR3 DNA reads TGTGCCAGCAGCCCGGACCCTTACGGGGAGCTGTTTTTT.